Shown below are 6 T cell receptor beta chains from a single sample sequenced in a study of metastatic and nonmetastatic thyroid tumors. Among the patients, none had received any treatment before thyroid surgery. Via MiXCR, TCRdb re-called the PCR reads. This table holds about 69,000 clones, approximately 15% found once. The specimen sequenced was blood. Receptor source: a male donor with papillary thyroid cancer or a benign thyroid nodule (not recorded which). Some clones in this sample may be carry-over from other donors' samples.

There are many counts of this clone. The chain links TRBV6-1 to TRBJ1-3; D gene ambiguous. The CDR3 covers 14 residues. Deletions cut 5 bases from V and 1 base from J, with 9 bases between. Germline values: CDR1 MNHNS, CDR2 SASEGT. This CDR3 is CASSLMGSGNTIYF. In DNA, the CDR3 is TGTGCCAGCAGTTTGATGGGGTCTGGAAACACCATATATTTT.

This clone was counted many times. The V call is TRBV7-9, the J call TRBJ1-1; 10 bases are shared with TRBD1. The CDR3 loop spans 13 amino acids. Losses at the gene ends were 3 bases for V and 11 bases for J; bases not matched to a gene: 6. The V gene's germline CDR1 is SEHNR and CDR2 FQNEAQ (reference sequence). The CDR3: CASSFRDRGKAFF. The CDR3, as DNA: TGTGCCAGCAGCTTCCGGGACAGGGGAAAGGCTTTCTTT. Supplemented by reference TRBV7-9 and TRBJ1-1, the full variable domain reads DTGVSQNPRHKITKRGQNVTFRCDPISEHNRLYWYRQTLGQGPEFLTYFQNEAQLEKSRLLSDRFSAERPKGSFSTLEIQRTEQGDSAMYLCASSFRDRGKAFFGQGTRLTVV.

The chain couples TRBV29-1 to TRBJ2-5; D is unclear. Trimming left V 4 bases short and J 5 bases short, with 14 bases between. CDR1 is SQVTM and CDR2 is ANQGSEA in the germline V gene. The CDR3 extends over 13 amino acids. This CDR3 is CSVGVLRGETQYF. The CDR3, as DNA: TGCAGCGTTGGGGTTCTGCGTGGGGAGACCCAGTACTTC.

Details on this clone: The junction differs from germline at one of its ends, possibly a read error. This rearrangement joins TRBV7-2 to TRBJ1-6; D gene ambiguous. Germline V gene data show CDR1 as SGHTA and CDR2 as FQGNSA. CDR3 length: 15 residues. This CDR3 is CAISPVGFRGSPLHF. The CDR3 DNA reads TGTGCCATCAGCCCGGTCGGGTTTCGGGGATCACCCCTCCACTTT.

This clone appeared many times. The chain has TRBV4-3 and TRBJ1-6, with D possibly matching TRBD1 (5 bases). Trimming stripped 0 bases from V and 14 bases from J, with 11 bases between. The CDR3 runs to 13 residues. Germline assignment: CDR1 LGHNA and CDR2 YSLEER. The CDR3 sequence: CASSQDRGGALHF. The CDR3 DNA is TGCGCCAGCAGCCAAGATCGGGGGGGGGCCCTCCACTTT.

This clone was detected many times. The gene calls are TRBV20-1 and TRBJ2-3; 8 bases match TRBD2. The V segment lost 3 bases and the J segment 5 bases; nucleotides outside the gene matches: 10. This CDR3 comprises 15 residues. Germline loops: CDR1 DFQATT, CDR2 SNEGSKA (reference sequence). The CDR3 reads CSARHPGGAGDTQYF. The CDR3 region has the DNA TGCAGTGCTAGGCATCCGGGGGGGGCGGGAGATACGCAGTATTTT.